Below are 21 T cell receptor beta chains sequenced from a single sample in a study of CD8+CD57+ T cells in acquired aplastic anemia. TCR beta VDJ and CDR3 profiling used genomic DNA as template. TCRdb ran MiXCR on the reads and lists one entry per CDR3 protein. The table shows more than 70,000 distinct CDR3 sequences, with 70% occurring only once. Patients who underwent sequencing had shown CD8+CD57+ cell expansion by flow cytometry. Material for sequencing was sorted CD4+, CD8+, or CD8+CD57+ T cells (not recorded which) from PBMCs. All receptors derive from a human donor with aplastic anemia.

J is TRBJ2-1 and V is TRBV2, with TRBD2 identical over 7 bases. With V trimmed by 5 bases and J by 7 bases, 8 bases remained unmatched. The CDR3 contains 14 residues. The V gene's germline CDR1 is SNHLY and CDR2 FYNNEI. DNA of the CDR3: TGTGCCAGCAGTCCCAGGACTAGTATAAATGAGCAGTTCTTC. This translates into CASSPRTSINEQFF.

The gene calls are TRBV7-9 and TRBJ2-5, with 7 bases lining up with TRBD2. This CDR3 comprises 16 residues. V was clipped by 1 base and J by 5 bases; unmatched bases: 10. The V gene's germline CDR1 is SEHNR and CDR2 FQNEAQ (reference sequence). CDR3 coding DNA: TGTGCCAGCAGCTTAGGCGCAGCGGGGAAAGGGGAGACCCAGTACTTC. As protein: CASSLGAAGKGETQYF.

In this sample, this clonotype turned up a few times. The gene calls are TRBV19 and TRBJ2-7; 8 bases align to TRBD1. Germline V gives CDR1 LNHDA, CDR2 SQIVND (reference sequence). The CDR3 consists of 15 residues. Losses at the gene ends were 1 base for V and 1 base for J; bases not matched to a gene: 3. As DNA, the CDR3 is TGTGCCAGTAGTATAGTAGGACAGGGATCCTACGAGCAGTACTTC. Its translation: CASSIVGQGSYEQYF.

V is TRBV20-1 and J is TRBJ2-5; 9 nucleotides align to TRBD2. Per germline, CDR1 DFQATT and CDR2 SNEGSKA (reference sequence). V shed 3 bases, J shed 4 bases, and the junction held 12 bases outside the gene matches. The CDR3 runs to 16 residues. Written as DNA, the CDR3 is TGCAGTGCTAGGAAATTAGCGGGAGATCTCTCAGAGACCCAGTACTTC. Its translation is CSARKLAGDLSETQYF.

This clonotype was recorded a few times. The chain couples TRBV29-1 to TRBJ2-7; D might be TRBD1 or TRBD2, each matching 6 bases. This CDR3 has 13 amino acids. Germline CDR1 and CDR2: SQVTM and ANQGSEA. Trimming removed 7 bases from V and 0 bases from J, with 13 bases in between. CDR3 bases: TGCAGCGCAGGGCGGGACAACTCCTACGAGCAGTACTTC. This translates into CSAGRDNSYEQYF.

The chain employs TRBV24-1 and TRBJ2-5; 8 nucleotides agree with TRBD1. CDR3 size: 15 residues. Trimming cost V 4 bases and J 2 bases; bases outside gene matches: 5. Germline V gene data show CDR1 as KGHDR and CDR2 as SFDVKD. CDR3 residues: CATSDFQGAQETQYF. CDR3 sequence (DNA): TGTGCCACCAGTGACTTTCAGGGGGCTCAAGAGACCCAGTACTTC.

CDR3 nucleotides: TGTGCCAGCAGTGAAGGACAGCGGGACAGCAATCAGCCCCAGCATTTT. Protein sequence: CASSEGQRDSNQPQHF. The J gene is TRBJ1-5, the V gene TRBV25-1; D is possibly TRBD1 (6 bases). Trimming pared 2 bases from V and 1 base from J, leaving 12 bases between. The CDR3 runs to 16 residues. Germline V gene lookup returns CDR1 MGHDK and CDR2 SYGVNS.

This clonotype has only a few counts. The V and J genes are TRBV2 and TRBJ2-1; possibly TRBD2 for D (6 bases). CDR1 and CDR2 from the germline V gene are SNHLY and FYNNEI. Trimming removed 4 bases from V and 9 bases from J, with 16 bases in between. The CDR3 is 14 residues long. CDR3 DNA sequence: TGTGCCAGCAGTGGGCAGACCCTCGGGAGTGAGCAGTTCTTC. Amino acid sequence: CASSGQTLGSEQFF.

The V and J genes are TRBV11-2 and TRBJ2-1, with 11 bases identical to TRBD2. J was trimmed by 3 bases and V by 4 bases; bases with no gene match: 2. Germline assignment: CDR1 SGHAT and CDR2 FQNNGV. The CDR3 loop spans 15 amino acids. This CDR3 is CASSSTSGNYNEQFF. CDR3 nucleotide sequence: TGTGCCAGCAGCTCGACTAGCGGGAACTACAATGAGCAGTTCTTC.

The chain links TRBV7-3 to TRBJ2-1; a weak D match, TRBD2 (6 bases). The CDR3 has 14 amino acids. Germline lookup yields CDR1 SGHTA and CDR2 FQGTGA. V was shortened by 4 bases and J by 5 bases, with 12 bases between the two germline ends. The CDR3 spells CASSSGLLNNEQFF. In DNA form, the CDR3 reads TGTGCCAGCAGCTCGGGACTTCTAAACAATGAGCAGTTCTTC.

V usage is TRBV10-3 and J usage is TRBJ1-1; D ambiguous. In germline, CDR1 is ENHRY, CDR2 SYGVKD. This CDR3 has 14 residues. The germline V and J ends were trimmed by 0 bases and 0 bases, with 5 bases remaining between them. CDR3 sequence: CAISESEMNTEAFF. The DNA for the CDR3 is TGTGCCATCAGTGAGTCGGAGATGAACACTGAAGCTTTCTTT.

The V call is TRBV24-1, the J call TRBJ2-1, with 9 positions matching TRBD2. CDR1 is KGHDR and CDR2 is SFDVKD in the germline V gene. The CDR3 covers 17 residues. The junction had 7 bases not matched to a gene; V was cut back by 3 bases and J by 2 bases. Here the CDR3 reads CATSDLPLAGTYNEQFF. The CDR3, as DNA: TGTGCCACCAGTGATCTCCCCCTAGCGGGAACCTACAATGAGCAGTTCTTC.

The V gene is TRBV5-1, the J gene TRBJ1-4; 7 bases agree with TRBD1. V lost 1 base and J lost 4; bases outside the gene matches: 13. Per the germline V gene, CDR1 is SGHRS and CDR2 is YFSETQ. CDR3 length equals 18 residues. In nucleotides, the CDR3 is TGCGCCAGCAGCTTGATCGGACAGGACGGCCACCTTAATGAAAAACTGTTTTTT. It encodes CASSLIGQDGHLNEKLFF. Full variable domain (outside the CDR3, taken from reference TRBV5-1 and TRBJ1-4): KAGVTQTPRYLIKTRGQQVTLSCSPISGHRSVSWYQQTPGQGLQFLFEYFSETQRNKGNFPGRFSGRQFSNSRSEMNVSTLELGDSALYLCASSLIGQDGHLNEKLFFGSGTQLSVL.

There are many counts of this clonotype. An end of the junction does not agree with germline; a read error may underlie this. This chain joins TRBV7-7 and TRBJ2-2; the match to TRBD1 covers 7 bases. The length of the CDR3 is 14 residues. CDR1 SSHAT and CDR2 FNYEAQ come from the germline V gene (reference sequence). CDR3 DNA sequence: TGTGCTAGCAGCCCTTGGGACAGTCCCGGGGAGCTGTTTTTT. Translated, it gives CASSPWDSPGELFF.

This clonotype was observed at least ten times. The J gene is TRBJ2-7, the V gene TRBV9; possibly TRBD2 for D (6 bases). The CDR3 totals 15 residues. Between the trimmed V and J ends, which lost 2 bases and 2 bases, there was a span of 14 bases. Germline CDR1 is SGDLS and CDR2 is YYNGEE. CDR3: CASSVAGTEAYEQYF. In DNA, the CDR3 is TGTGCCAGCAGCGTCGCGGGGACGGAGGCCTACGAGCAGTACTTC.

The rearrangement links TRBV5-1 to TRBJ1-1; perhaps TRBD1 as D (5 bases). Looked up from germline, CDR1 is SGHRS and CDR2 is YFSETQ. The CDR3 is 11 residues long. V lost 5 bases and J 5 bases, leaving 7 bases between the germline ends. CDR3 amino acids: CASRGETEAFF. The CDR3, as DNA: TGCGCCAGCAGAGGGGAGACTGAAGCTTTCTTT.

This chain connects TRBV6-4 to TRBJ2-5, with D perhaps given as TRBD1 or TRBD2 (5 bases each). The V gene's germline CDR1 is MRHNA and CDR2 SNTAGT. CDR3 length equals 14 residues. V was clipped by 5 bases and J by 6 bases, with 16 bases between them. In DNA form, the CDR3 reads TGTGCCAGCAGTTTGGGGGATGTCTGGAAGACCCAGTACTTC. This translates into CASSLGDVWKTQYF.

In this sample, this clonotype turned up a few times. The chain joins TRBV6-2 or TRBV6-3 to TRBJ2-7, with D perhaps being TRBD1 or TRBD2 (6 bases each). The CDR3 sequence is 15 residues long. Germline loops: CDR1 MNHEY, CDR2 SVGEGT. V shed 8 bases and J shed 3 bases, with 20 bases lying between them. The CDR3 loop is CASGEVDSRGYEQYF. The CDR3 DNA reads TGTGCCAGCGGGGAGGTGGACAGCAGGGGCTACGAGCAGTACTTC.

This sequence joins TRBV2 and TRBJ2-2; D remains unclear. The length of the CDR3 is 15 residues. The germline V gene has CDR1 SNHLY and CDR2 FYNNEI. The ends were cut back, 6 bases at V and 5 bases at J, with 16 bases in the middle. This CDR3 reads CASSVAGERTGELFF. The CDR3, as DNA: TGTGCCAGCAGCGTAGCTGGGGAACGAACCGGGGAGCTGTTTTTT. Filled out from reference TRBV2 and TRBJ2-2, the complete variable domain reads EPEVTQTPSHQVTQMGQEVILRCVPISNHLYFYWYRQILGQKVEFLVSFYNNEISEKSEIFDDQFSVERPDGSNFTLKIRSTKLEDSAMYFCASSVAGERTGELFFGEGSRLTVL.

The rearrangement uses TRBV12-3 or TRBV12-4 and TRBJ1-6; no firm D call. V was pared by 1 base and J by 10 bases, with 11 bases between. The CDR3 runs to 14 residues. This CDR3 is CASSLGSGTSPLHF. The CDR3 DNA reads as TGTGCCAGCAGTTTAGGGAGTGGAACCTCACCCCTCCACTTT.

The genes are TRBV5-6 and TRBJ2-7; the match to TRBD1 covers 7 bases. Germline CDR1 reads SGHDT; CDR2 reads YYEEEE. V dropped 4 bases and J dropped 7; count of bases not matched to a gene: 8. This CDR3 is built from 13 residues. CDR3 region: CASSQDRFWEQYF. CDR3 bases: TGTGCCAGCAGCCAGGACAGGTTTTGGGAGCAGTACTTC.